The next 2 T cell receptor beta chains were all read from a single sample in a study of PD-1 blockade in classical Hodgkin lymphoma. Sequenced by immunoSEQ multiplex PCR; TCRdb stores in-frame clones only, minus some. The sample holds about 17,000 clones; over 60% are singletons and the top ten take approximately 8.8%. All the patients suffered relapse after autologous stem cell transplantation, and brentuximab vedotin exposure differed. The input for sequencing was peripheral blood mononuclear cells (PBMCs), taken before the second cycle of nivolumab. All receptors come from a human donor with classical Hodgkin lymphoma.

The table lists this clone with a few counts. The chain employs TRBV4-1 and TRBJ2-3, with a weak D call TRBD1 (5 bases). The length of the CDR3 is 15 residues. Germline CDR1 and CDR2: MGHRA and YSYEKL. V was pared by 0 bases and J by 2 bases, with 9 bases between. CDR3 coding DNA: TGCGCCAGCAGCCAAGAGCAGGGCCCCACAGATACGCAGTATTTT. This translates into CASSQEQGPTDTQYF.

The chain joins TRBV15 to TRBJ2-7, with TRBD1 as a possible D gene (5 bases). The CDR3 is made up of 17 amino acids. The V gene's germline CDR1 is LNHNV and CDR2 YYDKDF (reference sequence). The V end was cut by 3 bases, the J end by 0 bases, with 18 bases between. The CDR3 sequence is CATSSSVGALSSYEQYF. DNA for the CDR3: TGTGCCACCAGCAGCTCAGTAGGGGCGCTTAGCTCCTACGAGCAGTACTTC. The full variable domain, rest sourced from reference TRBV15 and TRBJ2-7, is DAMVIQNPRYQVTQFGKPVTLSCSQTLNHNVMYWYQQKSSQAPKLLFHYYDKDFNNEADTPDNFQSRRPNTSFCFLDIRSPGLGDTAMYLCATSSSVGALSSYEQYFGPGTRLTVT.